This TCR beta chain was recovered during a study of cytomegalovirus exposure and HLA in healthy donors. PCR employed 60 Vbeta and 13 Jbeta primers. Generated by immunoSEQ multiplex PCR, the TCRdb table keeps only in-frame clones and is missing some. The table includes 55,000 to 70,000 clones, approximately 70% detected once. This clone has a handful of counts. Its antigen is undetermined. The study, taken as a whole, reports: When analyzed later, the rates of TCR association showed variation by HLA locus, with DRB1 the most and HLA-C the fewest.

Sequencing used PBMCs. The receptor was isolated from a woman aged 60-75 years in good health and CMV-seropositive.

CDR3 nucleotides: TGTGCCAGCAGTCCCACGCGTTCGCGGACAGGGGGCTATTCACCCCTCCACTTT. It is translated as CASSPTRSRTGGYSPLHF. The J gene is TRBJ1-6, the V gene TRBV28, with 11 bases aligning to TRBD1. Losses at the gene ends were 5 bases for V and 8 bases for J; bases not matched to a gene: 14. This CDR3 is 18 amino acids long. The V gene's germline CDR1 is MDHEN and CDR2 SYDVKM.